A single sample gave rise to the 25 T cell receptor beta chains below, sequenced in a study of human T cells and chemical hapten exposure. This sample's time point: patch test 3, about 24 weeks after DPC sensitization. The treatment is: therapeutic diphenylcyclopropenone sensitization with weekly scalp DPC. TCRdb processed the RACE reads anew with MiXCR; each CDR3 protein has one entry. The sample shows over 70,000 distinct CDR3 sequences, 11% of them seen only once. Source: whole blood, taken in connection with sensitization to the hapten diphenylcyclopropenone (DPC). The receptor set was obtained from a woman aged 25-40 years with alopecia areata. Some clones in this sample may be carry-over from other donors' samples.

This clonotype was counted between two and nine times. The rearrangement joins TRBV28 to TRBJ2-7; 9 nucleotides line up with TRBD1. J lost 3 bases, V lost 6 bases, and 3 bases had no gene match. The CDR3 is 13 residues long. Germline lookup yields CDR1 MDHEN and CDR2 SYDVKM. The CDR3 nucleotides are TGTGCCAGCAGCCGGGACAGGGACTACGAGCAGTACGTC. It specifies CASSRDRDYEQYV.

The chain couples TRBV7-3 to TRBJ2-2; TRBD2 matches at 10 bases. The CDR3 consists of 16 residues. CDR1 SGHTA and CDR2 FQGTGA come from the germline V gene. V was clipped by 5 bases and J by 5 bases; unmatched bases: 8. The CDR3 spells CASSEIAGGPTGELFF. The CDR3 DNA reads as TGTGCCAGCAGCGAGATAGCGGGAGGCCCGACCGGGGAGCTGTTTTTT.

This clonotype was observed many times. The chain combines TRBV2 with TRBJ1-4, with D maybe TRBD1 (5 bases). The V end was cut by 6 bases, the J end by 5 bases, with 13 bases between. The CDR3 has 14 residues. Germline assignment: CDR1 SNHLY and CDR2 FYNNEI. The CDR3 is CASRAGTVNEKLFF. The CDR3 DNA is TGTGCCAGCAGGGCCGGGACGGTGAATGAAAAACTGTTTTTT.

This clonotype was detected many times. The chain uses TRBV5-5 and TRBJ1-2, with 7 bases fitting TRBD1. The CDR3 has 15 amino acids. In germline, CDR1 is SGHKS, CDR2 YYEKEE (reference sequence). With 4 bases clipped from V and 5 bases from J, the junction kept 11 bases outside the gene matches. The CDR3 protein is CASSPDREGQYGYTF. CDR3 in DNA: TGTGCCAGCAGCCCCGACAGGGAAGGACAGTATGGCTACACCTTC.

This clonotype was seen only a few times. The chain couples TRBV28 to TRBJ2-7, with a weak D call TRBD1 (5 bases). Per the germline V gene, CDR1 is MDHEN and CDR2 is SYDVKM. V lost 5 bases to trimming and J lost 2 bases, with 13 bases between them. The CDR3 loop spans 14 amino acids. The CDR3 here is CASSTPRETYEQYF. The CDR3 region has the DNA TGTGCCAGCAGTACCCCCAGGGAAACCTACGAGCAGTACTTC.

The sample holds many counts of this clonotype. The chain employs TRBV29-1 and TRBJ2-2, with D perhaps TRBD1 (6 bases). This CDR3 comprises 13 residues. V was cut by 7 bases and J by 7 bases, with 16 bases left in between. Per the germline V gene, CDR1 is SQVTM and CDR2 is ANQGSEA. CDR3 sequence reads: CSASNREFGELFF. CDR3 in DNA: TGCAGCGCTTCTAACAGGGAGTTCGGGGAGCTGTTTTTT.

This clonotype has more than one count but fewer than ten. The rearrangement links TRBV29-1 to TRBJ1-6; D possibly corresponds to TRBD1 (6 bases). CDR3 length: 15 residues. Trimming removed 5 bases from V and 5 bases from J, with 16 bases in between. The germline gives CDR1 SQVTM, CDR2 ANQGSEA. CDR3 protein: CSVTTGQSNNSPLHF. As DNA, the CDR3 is TGCAGCGTTACCACTGGACAGTCTAATAATTCACCCCTCCACTTT.

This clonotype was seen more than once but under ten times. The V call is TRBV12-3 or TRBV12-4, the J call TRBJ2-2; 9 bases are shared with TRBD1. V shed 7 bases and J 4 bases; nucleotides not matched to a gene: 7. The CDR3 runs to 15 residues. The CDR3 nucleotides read TGTGCCAGCACGACCACAGGGGGCATCACCGGGGAGCTGTTTTTT. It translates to CASTTTGGITGELFF.

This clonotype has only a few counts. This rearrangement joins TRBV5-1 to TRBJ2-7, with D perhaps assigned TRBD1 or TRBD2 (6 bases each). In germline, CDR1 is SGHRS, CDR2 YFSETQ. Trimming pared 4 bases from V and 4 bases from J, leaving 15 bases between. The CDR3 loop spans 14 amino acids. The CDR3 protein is CASSPEGVLYEQYF. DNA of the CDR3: TGCGCCAGCAGCCCGGAGGGGGTTTTGTACGAGCAGTACTTC.

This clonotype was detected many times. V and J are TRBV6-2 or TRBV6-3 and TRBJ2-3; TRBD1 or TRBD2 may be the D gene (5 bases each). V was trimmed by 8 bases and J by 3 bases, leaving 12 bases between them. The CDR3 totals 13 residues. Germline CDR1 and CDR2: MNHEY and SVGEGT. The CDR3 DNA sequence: TGTGCCAGCCGAGGGGCCTCAACAGATACGCAGTATTTT. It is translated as CASRGASTDTQYF.

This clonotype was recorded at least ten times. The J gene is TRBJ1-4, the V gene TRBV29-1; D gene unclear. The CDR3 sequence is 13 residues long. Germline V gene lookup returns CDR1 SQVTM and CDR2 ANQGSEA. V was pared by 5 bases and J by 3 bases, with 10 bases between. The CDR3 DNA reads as TGCAGCGTTCTTAGGGAATCTAATGAAAAACTGTTTTTT. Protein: CSVLRESNEKLFF.

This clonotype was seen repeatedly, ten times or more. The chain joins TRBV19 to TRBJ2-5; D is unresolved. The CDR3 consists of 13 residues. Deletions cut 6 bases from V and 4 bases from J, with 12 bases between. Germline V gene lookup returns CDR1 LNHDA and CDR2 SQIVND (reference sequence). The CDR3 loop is CASSPRSRETQYF. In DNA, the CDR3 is TGTGCCAGTAGCCCACGGTCAAGAGAGACCCAGTACTTC.

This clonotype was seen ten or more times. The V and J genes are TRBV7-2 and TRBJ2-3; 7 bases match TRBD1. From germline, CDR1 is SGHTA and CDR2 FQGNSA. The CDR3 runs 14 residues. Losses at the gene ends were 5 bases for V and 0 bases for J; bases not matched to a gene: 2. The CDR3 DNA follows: TGTGCCAGCAGCCGGGACAGAAGCACAGATACGCAGTATTTT. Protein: CASSRDRSTDTQYF.

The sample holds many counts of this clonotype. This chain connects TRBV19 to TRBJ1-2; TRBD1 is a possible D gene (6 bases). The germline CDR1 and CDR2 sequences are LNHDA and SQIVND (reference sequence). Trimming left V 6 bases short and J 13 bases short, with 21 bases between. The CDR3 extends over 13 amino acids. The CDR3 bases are TGTGCCAGTAGCGACTTGGACAGCCCGCCCACCACCTTC. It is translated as CASSDLDSPPTTF. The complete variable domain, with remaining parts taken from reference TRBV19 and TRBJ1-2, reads DGGITQSPKYLFRKEGQNVTLSCEQNLNHDAMYWYRQDPGQGLRLIYYSQIVNDFQKGDIAEGYSVSREKKESFPLTVTSAQKNPTAFYLCASSDLDSPPTTFGSGTRLTVV.

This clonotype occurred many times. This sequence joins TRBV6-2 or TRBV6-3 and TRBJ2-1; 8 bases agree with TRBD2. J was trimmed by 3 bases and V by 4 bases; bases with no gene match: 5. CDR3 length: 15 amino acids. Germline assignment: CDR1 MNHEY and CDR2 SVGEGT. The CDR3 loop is CASSFAGLDYNEQFF. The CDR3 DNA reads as TGTGCCAGCAGTTTCGCGGGACTAGACTACAATGAGCAGTTCTTC.

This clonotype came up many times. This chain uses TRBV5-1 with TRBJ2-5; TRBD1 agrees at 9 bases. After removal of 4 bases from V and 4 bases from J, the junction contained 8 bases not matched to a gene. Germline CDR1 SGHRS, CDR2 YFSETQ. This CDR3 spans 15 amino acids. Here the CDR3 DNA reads TGCGCCAGCAGCCCCGGGACAGGGAGTCGAGAGACCCAGTACTTC. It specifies CASSPGTGSRETQYF.

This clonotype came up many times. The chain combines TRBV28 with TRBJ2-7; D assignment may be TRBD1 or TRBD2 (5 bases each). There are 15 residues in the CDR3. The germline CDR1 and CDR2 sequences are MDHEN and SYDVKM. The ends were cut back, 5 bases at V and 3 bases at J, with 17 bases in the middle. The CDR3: CASSAFSGTGYEQYF. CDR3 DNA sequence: TGTGCCAGCAGTGCCTTTTCCGGGACGGGCTACGAGCAGTACTTC.

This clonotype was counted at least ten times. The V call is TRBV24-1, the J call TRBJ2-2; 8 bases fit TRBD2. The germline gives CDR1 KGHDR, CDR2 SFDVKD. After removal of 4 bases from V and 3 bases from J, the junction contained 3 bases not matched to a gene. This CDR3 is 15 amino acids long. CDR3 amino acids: CATSDGTRDTGELFF. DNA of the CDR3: TGTGCCACCAGTGACGGGACTAGAGACACCGGGGAGCTGTTTTTT.

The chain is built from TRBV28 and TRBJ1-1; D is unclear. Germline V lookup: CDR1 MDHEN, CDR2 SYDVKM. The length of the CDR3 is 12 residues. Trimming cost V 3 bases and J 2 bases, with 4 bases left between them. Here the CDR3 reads CASSFANTEAFF. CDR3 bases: TGTGCCAGCAGTTTTGCTAACACTGAAGCTTTCTTT.

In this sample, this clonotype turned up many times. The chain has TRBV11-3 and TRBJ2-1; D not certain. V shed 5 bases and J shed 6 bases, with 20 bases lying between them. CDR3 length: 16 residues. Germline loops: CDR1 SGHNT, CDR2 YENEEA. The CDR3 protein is CASSADPPGSGNEQFF. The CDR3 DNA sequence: TGTGCCAGCAGCGCAGACCCCCCGGGCAGTGGCAATGAGCAGTTCTTC.

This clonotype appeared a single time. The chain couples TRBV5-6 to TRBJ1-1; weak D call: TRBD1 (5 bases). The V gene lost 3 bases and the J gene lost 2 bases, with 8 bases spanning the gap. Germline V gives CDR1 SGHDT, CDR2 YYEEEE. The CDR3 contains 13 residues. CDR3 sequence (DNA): TGTGCCAGCAGCTGGGGACGAAACACTGAAGCTTTCTTT. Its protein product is CASSWGRNTEAFF. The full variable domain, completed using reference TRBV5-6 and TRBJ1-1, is DAGVTQSPTHLIKTRGQQVTLRCSPKSGHDTVSWYQQALGQGPQFIFQYYEEEERQRGNFPDRFSGHQFPNYSSELNVNALLLGDSALYLCASSWGRNTEAFFGQGTRLTVV.

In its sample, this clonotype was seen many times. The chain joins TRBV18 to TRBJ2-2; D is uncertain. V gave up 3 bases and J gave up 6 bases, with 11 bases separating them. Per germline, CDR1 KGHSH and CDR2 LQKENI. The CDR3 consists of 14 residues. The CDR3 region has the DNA TGTGCCAGCTCACCTACGTCCGGCGCCGGGGAGCTGTTTTTT. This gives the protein CASSPTSGAGELFF.

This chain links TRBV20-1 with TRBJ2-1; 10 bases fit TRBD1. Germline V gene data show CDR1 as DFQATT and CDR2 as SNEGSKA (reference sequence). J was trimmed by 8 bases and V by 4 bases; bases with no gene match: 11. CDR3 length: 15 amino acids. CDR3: CSATRTGGTLDEQFF. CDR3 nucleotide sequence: TGCAGTGCTACCCGGACAGGGGGTACATTGGATGAGCAGTTCTTC.

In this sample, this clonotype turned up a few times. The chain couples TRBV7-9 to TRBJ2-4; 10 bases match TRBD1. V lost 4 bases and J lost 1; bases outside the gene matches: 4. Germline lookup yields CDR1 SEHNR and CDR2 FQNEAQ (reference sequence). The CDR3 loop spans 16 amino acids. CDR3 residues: CASSSDRGQAKNIQYF. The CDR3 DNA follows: TGTGCCAGCAGCTCCGACAGGGGGCAGGCCAAAAACATTCAGTACTTC.

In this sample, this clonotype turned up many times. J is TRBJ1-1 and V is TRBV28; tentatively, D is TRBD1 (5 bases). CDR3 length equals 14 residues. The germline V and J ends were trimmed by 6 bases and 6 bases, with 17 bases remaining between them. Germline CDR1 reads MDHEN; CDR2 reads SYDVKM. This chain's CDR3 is CASRLPGGEAEAFF. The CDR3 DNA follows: TGTGCCAGCAGGTTACCGGGGGGGGAAGCTGAAGCTTTCTTT.